This T cell receptor beta chain was sequenced during a study of blood T cell repertoires in COVID-19. The CDR3 extends over 15 amino acids. The V end was cut by 0 bases, the J end by 1 base, with 9 bases between. Germline loops: CDR1 ENHRY, CDR2 SYGVKD. The table came from immunoSEQ multiplex PCR; TCRdb's copy has only in-frame clones and leaves some out. The table lists about 65,000 clones, roughly 71% of them singletons. The TCR originated in a human donor in a cohort sampled during active COVID-19. The specimen was peripheral blood. The chain uses TRBV10-3 and TRBJ1-1, with D possibly being TRBD1 (5 bases). CDR3 DNA sequence: TGTGCCATCAGTGAGTCGGCGCAGGGGAACACTGAAGCTTTCTTT. Its translation: CAISESAQGNTEAFF.